These T cell receptor beta chains were read from a single sample in a study of OX40 agonist ivuxolimab in advanced cancers. Assay: immunoSEQ multiplex PCR; the TCRdb copy retains only in-frame clones and omits some. The table has around 31,000 clones, about 87% seen once. This specimen was CD4+ or CD8+ T cells sorted from blood, taken in a trial of the OX40 agonist ivuxolimab. These receptors were obtained from an adult with an advanced solid tumor such as melanoma, head and neck, liver or kidney cancer. CDR3s include the opening cysteine and the closing phenylalanine or tryptophan. The D gene is left open where the match is weak. Some rows have no size entry. The others give once, few or many, or a class for an expanded clone.

j_call: TRBJ2-1; d_call: .; v_call: TRBV10-3; clone_size: .; cdr3_nt: TGTGCCATCACCGAGGGTATCAATGAGCAGTTCTTC; cdr3_aa: CAITEGINEQFF
j_call: TRBJ1-5; d_call: .; v_call: TRBV6-4; clone_size: once; cdr3_nt: TGTGCCAGCAGTGACTCGGGCTCCCCTAGCAATCAGCCCCAGCATTTT; cdr3_aa: CASSDSGSPSNQPQHF
j_call: TRBJ2-2; d_call: TRBD2; v_call: TRBV19; clone_size: .; cdr3_nt: TGTGCCAGTAGTATTTCCCTAGCGGGAGGCCCCGGGGAGCTGTTTTTT; cdr3_aa: CASSISLAGGPGELFF
j_call: TRBJ2-7; d_call: TRBD1; v_call: TRBV7-2; clone_size: .; cdr3_nt: TGTGCCAGCAGCTTAGCCAGGGGGTCCTACGAGCAGTACTTC; cdr3_aa: CASSLARGSYEQYF
j_call: TRBJ1-3; d_call: TRBD1; v_call: TRBV25-1; clone_size: once; cdr3_nt: TGTGCCAGCAGTGAGCCGGGACAGGGGATTTCAACCATATATTTT; cdr3_aa: CASSEPGQGISTIYF
j_call: TRBJ1-2; d_call: TRBD1; v_call: TRBV9; clone_size: .; cdr3_nt: TGTGCCAGCAGCTCCACAGGGGTCTATGGCTACACCTTC; cdr3_aa: CASSSTGVYGYTF
j_call: TRBJ1-5; d_call: .; v_call: TRBV30; clone_size: .; cdr3_nt: TGTGCCTGGAGTAGGGCCCGGCGGGTACAGCCCCAGCATTTT; cdr3_aa: CAWSRARRVQPQHF
j_call: TRBJ2-3; d_call: .; v_call: TRBV7-6; clone_size: .; cdr3_nt: TGTGCCAGCAGCTTACTCAGCCCTAGCACAGATACGCAGTATTTT; cdr3_aa: CASSLLSPSTDTQYF
j_call: TRBJ2-7; d_call: .; v_call: TRBV6-1; clone_size: .; cdr3_nt: TGTGCCAGCAGTGCCAGGGGTCTCTACGAGCAGTACTTC; cdr3_aa: CASSARGLYEQYF
j_call: TRBJ1-1; d_call: .; v_call: TRBV2; clone_size: .; cdr3_nt: TGTGCCAGCCGCCTTGGGGGGCGACCGAACACTGAAGCTTTCTTT; cdr3_aa: CASRLGGRPNTEAFF
j_call: TRBJ1-5; d_call: .; v_call: TRBV19; clone_size: .; cdr3_nt: TGTGCCAGTAGTATAGCCGCGGCTAGCAATCAGCCCCAGCATTTT; cdr3_aa: CASSIAAASNQPQHF
j_call: TRBJ2-7; d_call: TRBD1; v_call: TRBV30; clone_size: .; cdr3_nt: TGTGCCTGGAGTGGAGGACAGGGGGGATACGAGCAGTACTTC; cdr3_aa: CAWSGGQGGYEQYF
j_call: TRBJ1-5; d_call: TRBD1; v_call: TRBV4-2; clone_size: .; cdr3_nt: TGTGCCAGCAGCCATCTACAGGGGGAAAATCAGCCCCAGCATTTT; cdr3_aa: CASSHLQGENQPQHF
j_call: TRBJ1-1; d_call: .; v_call: TRBV5-5; clone_size: .; cdr3_nt: TGTGCCAGCAGCTTGCAAGGGGACATGAACACTGAAGCTTTCTTT; cdr3_aa: CASSLQGDMNTEAFF
j_call: TRBJ2-5; d_call: .; v_call: TRBV21-1; clone_size: once; cdr3_nt: TGTGCCAGCAGCAAAGTTCGGGTCCAGGACGAGAAGACCCAGTACTTC; cdr3_aa: CASSKVRVQDEKTQYF